These 10 T cell receptor beta chains were sequenced from one sample in a study of post-analysis software for immune sequencing data. Built from TCR beta cDNA, the libraries had unique molecular identifiers in them. One entry per CDR3 protein results from TCRdb running MiXCR on the PCR reads. The table has 350,000 to 500,000 distinct CDR3 sequences, approximately 38% seen once; the top ten hold about 8%. These receptors are not linked to any known antigen. Notes on the study in general: There were four or five TRBV segments more frequent in patients than controls, and TRBV5-6, TRBV5-1 and TRBV20-1 were among them.

Sequenced material: blood. The receptors here all came from a girl aged 2 to 9 with multiple sclerosis.

This chain's CDR3 is CASSFGGAGTQYF. The CDR3, as DNA: TGTGCCAGCAGCTTTGGGGGGGCCGGGACCCAGTACTTC. The chain recombines TRBV7-9 with TRBJ2-5; tentatively, D is TRBD2 (7 bases). V was trimmed by 3 bases and J by 7 bases, leaving 12 bases between them. CDR1 and CDR2 from the germline V gene are SEHNR and FQNEAQ (reference sequence). The CDR3 totals 13 residues.

This clonotype turned up a few times. The chain links TRBV5-1 to TRBJ2-7; maybe TRBD1 (5 bases). The CDR3 totals 13 residues. Per the germline V gene, CDR1 is SGHRS and CDR2 is YFSETQ. V was clipped by 0 bases and J by 5 bases, with 9 bases between them. The CDR3 DNA is TGCGCCAGCAGCTTGGAGGGGTACCACGAGCAGTACTTC. Its translation is CASSLEGYHEQYF.

The rearrangement links TRBV12-3 or TRBV12-4 to TRBJ1-5; D not resolved. This CDR3 has 15 residues. V lost 1 base to trimming and J lost 4 bases, with 11 bases between them. The CDR3 reads CASSLGPRRNQPQHF. Written as DNA, the CDR3 is TGTGCCAGCAGTTTAGGACCTAGGCGAAATCAGCCCCAGCATTTT.

The rearrangement joins TRBV4-2 to TRBJ1-5, with D tentatively TRBD1 (5 bases). This CDR3 contains 14 residues. Per the germline V gene, CDR1 is LGHNA and CDR2 is YNFKEQ. Trimming removed 0 bases at V and 4 bases at J, with 7 bases between. CDR3 loop: CASSQEQANQPQHF. The CDR3 DNA follows: TGTGCCAGCAGCCAAGAACAGGCGAATCAGCCCCAGCATTTT.

This rearrangement joins TRBV20-1 to TRBJ2-2; 9 nucleotides line up with TRBD1. The CDR3 has 16 amino acids. J gave up 1 base and V 5 bases, and 8 bases lay outside the gene matches. CDR1 is DFQATT and CDR2 is SNEGSKA in the germline V gene (reference sequence). The CDR3 nucleotides are TGCAGTGCTCGGACAAGACAGGGGGAGAACACCGGGGAGCTGTTTTTT. Translated: CSARTRQGENTGELFF.

The rearrangement links TRBV11-1 to TRBJ2-3; D unclear. The CDR3 length is 12 residues. Germline assignment: CDR1 SGHAT and CDR2 FQDESV (reference sequence). Between the trimmed V and J ends, which lost 2 bases and 5 bases, there was a span of 5 bases. The CDR3 reads CASSLREDTQYF. The CDR3 region has the DNA TGTGCCAGCAGCTTACGTGAAGATACGCAGTATTTT.

This chain links TRBV5-5 with TRBJ2-7; D tentatively reads TRBD1 or TRBD2 (7 bases each). This CDR3 is built from 19 residues. Per germline, CDR1 SGHKS and CDR2 YYEKEE (reference sequence). V was clipped by 3 bases and J by 2 bases, with 27 bases between them. The CDR3, as DNA: TGTGCCAGCAGCTCCCTCACTAGCGAGGGGGCCGGACGGCCCTACGAGCAGTACTTC. It translates to CASSSLTSEGAGRPYEQYF.

This clonotype came up a few times. The rearrangement links TRBV28 to TRBJ2-7, with 14 positions matching TRBD2. V lost 5 bases and J lost 1; bases outside the gene matches: 16. Germline assignment: CDR1 MDHEN and CDR2 SYDVKM. The length of the CDR3 is 20 residues. The CDR3 is CASSPRDTGTSGSLSYEQYF. CDR3 nucleotides: TGTGCCAGCAGTCCTCGGGACACCGGGACTAGCGGGAGTTTGTCCTACGAGCAGTACTTC.

The CDR3 region has the DNA TGTGCCAGCAGTACGACGTGGACAGCGCTAGAATTACGAAAGCAGTACTTC. It encodes CASSTTWTALELRKQYF. The V and J genes are TRBV21-1 and TRBJ2-5; the D segment call TRBD1 is taken from the table without a DNA check. TRBV21-1 is marked as a pseudogene. This CDR3 is built from 17 residues.

The chain joins TRBV5-1 to TRBJ2-3; D is ambiguous. Per germline, CDR1 SGHRS and CDR2 YFSETQ. Trimming removed 0 bases from V and 0 bases from J, with 8 bases in between. The CDR3 consists of 15 residues. CDR3 bases: TGCGCCAGCAGCTTGGATGGATATAGCACAGATACGCAGTATTTT. It codes for CASSLDGYSTDTQYF.